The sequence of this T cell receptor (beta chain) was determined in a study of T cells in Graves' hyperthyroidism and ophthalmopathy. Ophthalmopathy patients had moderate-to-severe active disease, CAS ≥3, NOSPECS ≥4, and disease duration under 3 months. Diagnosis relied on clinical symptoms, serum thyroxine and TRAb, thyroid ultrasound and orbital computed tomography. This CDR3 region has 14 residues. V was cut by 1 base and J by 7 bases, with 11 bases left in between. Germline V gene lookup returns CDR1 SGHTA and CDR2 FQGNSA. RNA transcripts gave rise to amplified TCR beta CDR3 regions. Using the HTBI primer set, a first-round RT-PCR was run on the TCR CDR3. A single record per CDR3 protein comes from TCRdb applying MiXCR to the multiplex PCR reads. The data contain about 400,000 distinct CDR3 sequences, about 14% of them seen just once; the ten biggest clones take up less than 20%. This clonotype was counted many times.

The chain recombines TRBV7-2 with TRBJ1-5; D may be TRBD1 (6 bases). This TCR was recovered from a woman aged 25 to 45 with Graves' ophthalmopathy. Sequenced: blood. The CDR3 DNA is TGTGCCAGCAGCTTAGACAGGGTGGGGCAGCCCCAGCATTTT. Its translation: CASSLDRVGQPQHF.